This TCR beta chain was observed in a study of CXCR3-negative and CXCR3-positive naive CD8 T cells. Study-wide findings and caveats: TRB CDR3s of CXCR3-positive naive cells were more hydrophobic than those of CXCR3-negative naive cells.

Concerning this clonotype: Its antigen remains unknown.

CDR1 is MNHEY and CDR2 is SVGAGI in the germline V gene. CDR3 size: 14 residues. UMI-tagged TRB cDNA libraries were built via 5' RACE. No DNA is given; TCRdb re-called the 5' RACE reads and lists each CDR3 protein once. This listing includes 50,000 to 65,000 distinct CDR3 sequences. The rearrangement joins TRBV6-5 to TRBJ2-7; there is no DNA to check the TCRdb D call of TRBD2. This receptor was taken from a human donor in good health. Some clones in this sample may be carry-over from other donors' samples. The sample taken for sequencing was naive CXCR3+ CD8+ T cells from blood. Stated subset: CD45RO-CCR7+CD27+CD95- naive CD8+ T cells expressing CXCR3 (TNR3+). The CDR3 loop reads CASSFGGLLREQYF.